This T cell receptor beta chain was sequenced during a study of control samples from healthy donors and cancer patients. The CDR3 runs 15 residues. V was cut by 4 bases and J by 3 bases, with 16 bases left in between. Germline values: CDR1 SNHLY, CDR2 FYNNEI. Libraries were prepared by immunoSEQ multiplex PCR; TCRdb keeps only in-frame clonotypes and omits some of them. The profile shows around 68,000 clones, 75% to 85% of them singletons. The chain employs TRBV2 and TRBJ2-7; possibly TRBD2 for D (7 bases). The clonotype was recovered from a man aged 60-69 years in good health. The sample taken for sequencing was blood. CDR3 in amino acids: CASSVGGRGGYEQYF. Written as DNA, the CDR3 is TGTGCCAGCAGTGTCGGGGGGAGGGGGGGCTACGAGCAGTACTTC.